A single sample gave rise to the 16 T cell receptor beta chains below, sequenced in a study of shared clonotypes between healthy human individuals. Naive CD8 cells comprised CD45RO-negative, CCR7-positively selected cells, excluding terminally differentiated effector memory CD45RA+ cells. The data were produced by immunoSEQ multiplex PCR, yet TCRdb's version contains in-frame clones alone and is incomplete. The repertoire has approximately 650,000 clones, about 95% of them found once; the top ten carry less than 0.13%. Input material: naive CD8+ T cells sorted from blood. The source of these receptors is a woman in her twenties or thirties in good health.

The chain has TRBV2 and TRBJ1-2; D is possibly TRBD1 (5 bases). V shed 1 base and J shed 5 bases, with 20 bases lying between them. In germline, CDR1 is SNHLY, CDR2 FYNNEI. CDR3 length: 17 amino acids. CDR3 sequence reads: CASSEDQGTSLLYGYTF. The CDR3 DNA sequence: TGTGCCAGCAGTGAAGATCAGGGCACTTCCTTGCTATATGGCTACACCTTC.

The chain uses TRBV14 and TRBJ2-7; unclear D gene. This CDR3 is built from 13 residues. The germline V and J ends were trimmed by 1 base and 7 bases, with 11 bases remaining between them. In germline, CDR1 is SGHDN, CDR2 FVKESK. CDR3 in amino acids: CASSQVGLGEQYF. CDR3 sequence (DNA): TGTGCCAGCAGCCAAGTGGGGTTGGGGGAGCAGTACTTC. Using reference TRBV14 and TRBJ2-7 for the parts outside the CDR3, the full variable domain is EAGVTQFPSHSVIEKGQTVTLRCDPISGHDNLYWYRRVMGKEIKFLLHFVKESKQDESGMPNNRFLAERTGGTYSTLKVQPAELEDSGVYFCASSQVGLGEQYFGPGTRLTVT.

This rearrangement joins TRBV27 to TRBJ2-7, with D hard to call. The CDR3 runs to 16 residues. Germline CDR1 and CDR2: MNHEY and SMNVEV (reference sequence). With 0 bases removed from V and 4 bases from J, the gap between germline ends came to 16 bases. CDR3 DNA: TGTGCCAGCAGTTTATCGAATGGCAGGCCTTCGTACGAGCAGTACTTC. This encodes CASSLSNGRPSYEQYF.

The rearrangement uses TRBV27 and TRBJ2-2; TRBD1 or TRBD2 may be the D gene (5 bases each). V was trimmed by 6 bases and J by 5 bases, leaving 22 bases between them. Germline V gene lookup returns CDR1 MNHEY and CDR2 SMNVEV (reference sequence). This CDR3 has 17 amino acids. The CDR3 loop reads CASSLGPGAQGTGELFF. The CDR3 region has the DNA TGTGCCAGCAGCCTCGGTCCCGGGGCCCAAGGGACCGGGGAGCTGTTTTTT.

The chain has TRBV28 and TRBJ1-5, with 8 bases fitting TRBD1. The J call may be wrong; the DNA end is better matched by TRBJ2-3. This CDR3 is built from 15 residues. Germline CDR1 and CDR2: MDHEN and SYDVKM. CDR3 DNA: TGTGCCAGCAGTAGCCCGACAGGGGTCGTTCAGCCCCAGTATTTT. Its protein product is CASSSPTGVVQPQYF.

The chain's CDR3 is CASSSMTRPGAFF. The CDR3 nucleotides are TGTGCCAGCAGTTCGATGACCCGGCCGGGAGCTTTCTTT. The chain employs TRBV27 and TRBJ1-1; D not resolved. The length of the CDR3 is 13 residues. V shed 4 bases and J shed 10 bases, with 16 bases lying between them. Germline V CDR1 and CDR2: MNHEY, SMNVEV (reference sequence).

CDR3 sequence: CASSLGRGGLNEQFF. The CDR3 nucleotides read TGTGCCAGCAGTTTAGGCAGGGGAGGGTTGAATGAGCAGTTCTTC. The V call is TRBV28, the J call TRBJ2-1, with D perhaps matching TRBD2 (7 bases). V was trimmed by 2 bases and J by 7 bases, leaving 15 bases between them. Germline V gene data show CDR1 as MDHEN and CDR2 as SYDVKM. The CDR3 extends over 15 amino acids.

This clone was seen only once. The chain uses TRBV28 and TRBJ1-2, with D possibly matching TRBD1 (5 bases). Trimming took off 4 bases at V and 0 bases at J, with 12 bases between the two ends. The V gene's germline CDR1 is MDHEN and CDR2 SYDVKM. CDR3 length: 15 residues. CDR3 DNA: TGTGCCAGCAGTTGGGACCGCTATCCTAACTATGGCTACACCTTC. Its translation is CASSWDRYPNYGYTF.

The chain links TRBV28 to TRBJ2-7; D might be TRBD2 (5 bases). The germline V and J ends were trimmed by 8 bases and 2 bases, with 16 bases remaining between them. CDR3 length: 14 residues. The germline V gene has CDR1 MDHEN and CDR2 SYDVKM. As DNA, the CDR3 is TGTGCCAGCCACGGGAAGGCAGATACCTACGAGCAGTACTTC. Its translation is CASHGKADTYEQYF.

This rearrangement joins TRBV27 to TRBJ2-1, with D possibly being TRBD1 (5 bases). Trimming removed 7 bases at V and 7 bases at J, with 23 bases between. The germline V gene has CDR1 MNHEY and CDR2 SMNVEV (reference sequence). This CDR3 comprises 16 residues. The CDR3 DNA reads TGTGCCAGCATGACAGACCCGTGGCTGGAAAGGAATGAGCAGTTCTTC. Residues: CASMTDPWLERNEQFF.

This chain joins TRBV5-5 and TRBJ2-3; D assignment may be TRBD1 or TRBD2 (5 bases each). Trimming pared 7 bases from V and 8 bases from J, leaving 8 bases between. Germline V lookup: CDR1 SGHKS, CDR2 YYEKEE (reference sequence). The CDR3 has 10 amino acids. CDR3: CASLGVTQYF. Here the CDR3 DNA reads TGTGCCAGCCTGGGGGTTACGCAGTATTTT.

The chain joins TRBV6-6 to TRBJ1-1; D might be TRBD1 (5 bases). V lost 5 bases and J 3 bases, leaving 7 bases between the germline ends. CDR3 size: 12 residues. Germline V gene lookup returns CDR1 MNHNY and CDR2 SVGAGI (reference sequence). The chain's CDR3 is CASSLGDTEAFF. The CDR3 DNA follows: TGTGCCAGCAGTCTAGGGGACACTGAAGCTTTCTTT.

The chain links TRBV7-8 to TRBJ2-7, with D possibly being TRBD2 (5 bases). Deletions cut 5 bases from V and 3 bases from J, with 11 bases between. This CDR3 region has 13 residues. The germline gives CDR1 SGHVS, CDR2 FQNEAQ. The CDR3 protein is CASSAMAGYEQYF. CDR3 DNA: TGTGCCAGCAGCGCCATGGCGGGCTACGAGCAGTACTTC.

The chain couples TRBV6-1 to TRBJ2-2; weak D call: TRBD2 (6 bases). CDR1 is MNHNS and CDR2 is SASEGT in the germline V gene. This CDR3 spans 14 amino acids. V was shortened by 3 bases and J by 7 bases, with 12 bases between the two germline ends. DNA of the CDR3: TGTGCCAGCAGTGACCCCCTAGCGAACGGGGAGCTGTTTTTT. This translates into CASSDPLANGELFF.

The chain employs TRBV28 and TRBJ1-4; 8 bases agree with TRBD1. V dropped 6 bases and J dropped 3; count of bases not matched to a gene: 6. Germline lookup yields CDR1 MDHEN and CDR2 SYDVKM. The length of the CDR3 is 15 residues. CDR3 protein: CASRVGQGANEKLFF. The CDR3 DNA is TGTGCCAGCAGGGTTGGACAGGGTGCTAATGAAAAACTGTTTTTT.

This chain connects TRBV19 to TRBJ2-1; 7 bases align to TRBD1. Germline assignment: CDR1 LNHDA and CDR2 SQIVND (reference sequence). The CDR3 is 13 residues long. J gave up 6 bases and V 10 bases, and 9 bases lay outside the gene matches. The CDR3 reads CATRQGMSNEQFF. CDR3 in DNA: TGTGCCACCCGACAGGGAATGAGCAATGAGCAGTTCTTC. The complete variable domain, with remaining parts taken from reference TRBV19 and TRBJ2-1, reads DGGITQSPKYLFRKEGQNVTLSCEQNLNHDAMYWYRQDPGQGLRLIYYSQIVNDFQKGDIAEGYSVSREKKESFPLTVTSAQKNPTAFYLCATRQGMSNEQFFGPGTRLTVL.